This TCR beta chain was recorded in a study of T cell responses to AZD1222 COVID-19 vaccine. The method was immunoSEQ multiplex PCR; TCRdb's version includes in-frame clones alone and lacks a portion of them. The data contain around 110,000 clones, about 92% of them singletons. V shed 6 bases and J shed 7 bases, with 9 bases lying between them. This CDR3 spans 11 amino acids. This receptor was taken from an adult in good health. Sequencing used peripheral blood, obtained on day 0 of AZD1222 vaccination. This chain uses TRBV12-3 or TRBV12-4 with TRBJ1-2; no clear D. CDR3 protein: CASSPGSGYTF. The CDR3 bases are TGTGCCAGCAGCCCTGGGAGTGGCTACACCTTC.